The 14 T cell receptor beta chains below all came from one sample that was sequenced in a study of CD8+CD57+ T cells in acquired aplastic anemia. Both TCR beta VDJ combination and CDR3 sequence profiling were carried out. Genomic DNA was the template for this profiling. MiXCR was run by TCRdb on the reads, yielding one entry per CDR3 protein. The sample shows fewer than 250,000 distinct CDR3 sequences, about half of them seen only once. Sample: sorted CD4+, CD8+, or CD8+CD57+ T cells (not recorded which) from PBMCs. These receptors were obtained from a human donor in good health, serving as a control.

Many counts were recorded for this clonotype. The genes are TRBV20-1 and TRBJ1-2; the match to TRBD1 covers 10 bases. Trimming at V came to 3 bases and at J to 4 bases, leaving 11 bases not matched to a gene. Germline V gene data show CDR1 as DFQATT and CDR2 as SNEGSKA (reference sequence). The CDR3 consists of 16 residues. CDR3 residues: CSASGGGQGSSYGYTF. The CDR3 coding sequence is TGCAGTGCTAGCGGGGGGGGACAGGGGTCCTCCTATGGCTACACCTTC.

This clonotype was seen only once. The chain uses TRBV7-8 and TRBJ2-7; D may be TRBD1 (6 bases). The CDR3 loop spans 15 amino acids. Trimming shortened V by 9 bases and J by 0 bases, and 18 bases separated the two germline ends. Germline CDR1 and CDR2: SGHVS and FQNEAQ. The CDR3 nucleotides are TGTGCCAGTAGCCCCCTGGGACAATTCTCCTACGAGCAGTACTTC. Translation: CASSPLGQFSYEQYF. Supplemented by reference TRBV7-8 and TRBJ2-7, the full variable domain reads GAGVSQSPRYKVAKRGQDVALRCDPISGHVSLFWYQQALGQGPEFLTYFQNEAQLDKSGLPSDRFFAERPEGSVSTLKIQRTQQEDSAVYLCASSPLGQFSYEQYFGPGTRLTVT.

This clonotype was recorded many times. The V call is TRBV5-1, the J call TRBJ2-7; 7 positions match TRBD1. Germline values: CDR1 SGHRS, CDR2 YFSETQ. Losses at the gene ends were 2 bases for V and 5 bases for J; bases not matched to a gene: 7. There are 14 residues in the CDR3. As DNA, the CDR3 is TGCGCCAGCAGCTTAGGGGGCGCGGGTGACGAGCAGTACTTC. Translation gives CASSLGGAGDEQYF.

J is TRBJ1-2 and V is TRBV7-9; D is uncertain. Trimming cost V 7 bases and J 8 bases, with 17 bases left between them. CDR1 is SEHNR and CDR2 is FQNEAQ in the germline V gene (reference sequence). CDR3 size: 13 residues. CDR3 DNA sequence: TGTGCCAGCAACCGGAGGGATTATCGCGGCTACACCTTC. It is translated as CASNRRDYRGYTF. Full variable domain (missing parts from reference TRBV7-9 and TRBJ1-2): DTGVSQNPRHKITKRGQNVTFRCDPISEHNRLYWYRQTLGQGPEFLTYFQNEAQLEKSRLLSDRFSAERPKGSFSTLEIQRTEQGDSAMYLCASNRRDYRGYTFGSGTRLTVV.

Ten or more counts support this clonotype. The gene calls are TRBV5-1 and TRBJ2-7; D is perhaps TRBD1 (6 bases). The CDR3 loop spans 15 amino acids. Trimming stripped 0 bases from V and 5 bases from J, with 15 bases between. Germline CDR1 and CDR2: SGHRS and YFSETQ. The CDR3 DNA sequence: TGCGCCAGCAGCTTGGCGCGTCAGGGGAGAGACGAGCAGTACTTC. The encoded protein is CASSLARQGRDEQYF.

This clonotype was counted many times. The genes are TRBV5-8 and TRBJ2-7; no definite D call. The ends were cut back, 0 bases at V and 2 bases at J, with 9 bases in the middle. Germline V lookup: CDR1 SGHTS, CDR2 YDEGEE. The CDR3 contains 14 residues. The CDR3 sequence: CASSLGASTYEQYF. The DNA of the CDR3 is TGTGCCAGCAGCTTGGGTGCCAGCACCTACGAGCAGTACTTC.

This chain links TRBV19 with TRBJ1-5, with 7 bases that match TRBD1. V dropped 6 bases and J dropped 0; count of bases not matched to a gene: 8. Germline CDR1 is LNHDA and CDR2 is SQIVND (reference sequence). The length of the CDR3 is 16 residues. CDR3 protein: CASRTTGQSSNQPQHF. CDR3 nucleotides: TGTGCCAGTAGAACAACGGGACAGAGTAGCAATCAGCCCCAGCATTTT.

V gene TRBV10-3 combines with J gene TRBJ2-7; D not resolved. Deletions cut 8 bases from V and 3 bases from J, with 8 bases between. The germline CDR1 and CDR2 sequences are ENHRY and SYGVKD. The CDR3 sequence is 11 residues long. Here the CDR3 reads CAIGDLYEQYF. DNA of the CDR3: TGTGCCATCGGAGACCTCTACGAGCAGTACTTC.

This clonotype was found once. CDR3 protein: CASLTGGGGNTIYF. The CDR3 DNA reads as TGTGCCAGCCTAACAGGGGGCGGTGGAAACACCATATATTTT. This sequence joins TRBV2 and TRBJ1-3; the match to TRBD1 covers 9 bases. With V trimmed by 8 bases and J by 3 bases, 5 bases remained unmatched. The CDR3 length is 14 residues. Germline assignment: CDR1 SNHLY and CDR2 FYNNEI.

This chain joins TRBV18 and TRBJ1-2; no clear D. V was shortened by 0 bases and J by 6 bases, with 14 bases between the two germline ends. The CDR3 loop spans 15 amino acids. CDR1 and CDR2 from the germline V gene are KGHSH and LQKENI. In nucleotides, the CDR3 is TGTGCCAGCTCACCACCATCCAGAACTGCACATGGCTACACCTTC. Residues: CASSPPSRTAHGYTF.

This clonotype was observed once. The chain employs TRBV11-2 and TRBJ2-2, with 7 bases aligning to TRBD2. CDR3 length: 14 amino acids. The germline V gene has CDR1 SGHAT and CDR2 FQNNGV. The V segment lost 1 base and the J segment 7 bases; nucleotides outside the gene matches: 3. CDR3 protein: CASSLGWTSGELFF. CDR3 bases: TGTGCCAGCAGCTTAGGATGGACTAGCGGGGAGCTGTTTTTT.

This clonotype was detected ten times or more. V usage is TRBV12-3 or TRBV12-4 and J usage is TRBJ2-7; tentative D call: TRBD1 (6 bases). The CDR3 has 15 residues. Trimming took off 5 bases at V and 2 bases at J, with 16 bases between the two ends. As DNA, the CDR3 is TGTGCCAGCAGTCGAAACAGGGCAGGGGCCTACGAGCAGTACTTC. It is translated as CASSRNRAGAYEQYF.

This clonotype was observed a single time. The CDR3 reads CASSLGPDHDYTF. The DNA of the CDR3 is TGTGCCAGCAGCTTAGGGCCCGACCATGACTACACCTTC. This chain links TRBV7-2 with TRBJ1-2; D ambiguous. The CDR3 has 13 residues. Per the germline V gene, CDR1 is SGHTA and CDR2 is FQGNSA. V lost 1 base and J lost 10, with 13 bases in between.

J is TRBJ1-1 and V is TRBV29-1, with 7 bases that match TRBD1. The CDR3 has 15 amino acids. Germline V gene sequence: CDR1 SQVTM, CDR2 ANQGSEA. The V gene end was trimmed by 6 bases and the J gene end by 6 bases; junction bases not matched to a gene: 16. The CDR3 spells CSVAGLAQGPSEAFF. CDR3 nucleotide sequence: TGCAGCGTCGCTGGGCTGGCACAGGGGCCGTCTGAAGCTTTCTTT.